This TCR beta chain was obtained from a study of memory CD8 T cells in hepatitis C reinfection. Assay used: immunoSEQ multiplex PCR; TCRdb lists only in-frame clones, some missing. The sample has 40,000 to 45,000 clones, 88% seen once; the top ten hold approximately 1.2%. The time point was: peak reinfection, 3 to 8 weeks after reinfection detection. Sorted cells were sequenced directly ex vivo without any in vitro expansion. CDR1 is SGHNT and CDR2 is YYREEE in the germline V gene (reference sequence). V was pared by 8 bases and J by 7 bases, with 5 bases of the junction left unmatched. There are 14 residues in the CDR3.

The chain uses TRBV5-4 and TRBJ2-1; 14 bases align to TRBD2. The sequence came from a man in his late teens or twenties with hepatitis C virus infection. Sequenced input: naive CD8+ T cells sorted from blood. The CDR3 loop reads CASTGLAGGNEQFF. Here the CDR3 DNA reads TGTGCCAGTACAGGACTAGCGGGAGGTAATGAGCAGTTCTTC.